This entry is about one TCR beta chain. This sample was taken from a study of T cell responses to AZD1222 COVID-19 vaccine. Libraries were prepared by immunoSEQ multiplex PCR; TCRdb keeps only in-frame clonotypes and omits some of them. The repertoire holds about 150,000 clones, about nine tenths seen once, with more than 5.5% in the top ten. Germline loops: CDR1 MDHEN, CDR2 SYDVKM. Trimming left V 6 bases short and J 1 base short, with 13 bases between. This CDR3 has 15 amino acids. This TCR came from an adult in good health. The sample here was peripheral blood, taken on day 0 of MenACWY control vaccination. This chain uses TRBV28 with TRBJ1-5; TRBD1 might be the D (6 bases). The CDR3 spells CASRTQGWSNQPQHF. The CDR3 coding sequence is TGTGCCAGCAGAACACAGGGTTGGAGCAATCAGCCCCAGCATTTT.